This T cell receptor beta chain was profiled in a study of shared clonotypes between healthy human individuals (dated by TCRdb to the early 2020s). About the investigation overall: Three men and a couple of women, aged 18 to 49 years, made up the cohort. To increase sequencing depth and limit assay-specific biases, TCR repertoire library preparation and sequencing were carried out by different laboratories using diverse techniques. For each donor, CD4 naive and CD4 memory were each run on three plates, CD8 naive on two plates, and CD8 memory on one plate. Each donor's leukapheresis produced roughly between roughly 0.85 and 10 billion PBMCs. To estimate repertoire size and how much clonotype sharing occurs between individuals, the study deeply sequenced the blood TCR repertoires of five healthy adults.

Details on this clone: Its specific antigen is unknown. No much larger clone is present one base from it, and per-base qualities are unavailable.

TCR CDR3 regions were amplified from genomic DNA by multiplex PCR using the deep immunoSEQ assay. Extracted genomic DNA from each cell subset was spread evenly across all wells of several immunoSEQ 96-well plates, with each plate serving as a replicate. For sorted subsets, roughly 0.2 ug genomic DNA, equal to about 30,000 T cell genomes, was loaded into each replicate PCR. Purified libraries were quantified with a Qubit 3.0 fluorometer, sized on a Bioanalyzer 2100, and re-quantified with the KAPA Library Quantification kit. A separate single-read 150-cycle Illumina NextSeq 550 flow cell was used to sequence each immunoSEQ 96-well plate. The original methods were these. Because only junctional sequences without quality scores were contained in the immunoSEQ output, filtering matching that applied to full-length reads could not be performed. To assign V/J genes and CDR3, sequences were annotated using PyIR, a Python wrapper for IgBLAST v1.9, with IMGT germline references. Reads were filtered out if the reads had weak V/J assignments (E-value above 1e-6), no CDR3, stop codons, out-of-frame junctions, or ambiguous translated residues. A V3J clonotype was defined by an identical inferred V gene, J gene, and CDR3 amino acid sequence. The percentage overlap between two repertoires was calculated by dividing the number of shared unique clonotypes by the size of the smaller repertoire. Repertoire richness was assessed with RTK rarefaction, the Chao1 estimator, and Recon v2.1 estimates of unobserved clonotypes. OLGA was used to compute generation probabilities for all TCRbeta clonotypes that the gDNA method yielded from several donors. Entries here come from immuneACCESS through TCRdb and include only in-frame sequences with V and J called. Some clones fail to appear in such tables; in the studies checked, an unresolved V gene covers under half of the shortfall, and the cause of the remainder is unknown. That table furnishes V, J and clone size, whereas the DNA furnished D and trimming. In this sample the table shows hundreds of thousands of clones, roughly 96% of which occur a single time. The ten largest clonotypes hold less than 0.12% of the sample.

CD8 naive samples were CD45RO-negative cells positively selected for CCR7, giving a CD45RA+CCR7+ population that excluded TemRA cells. Donors were healthy HIV-negative adults with no recently reported acute infections or vaccinations. Every donor was a Caucasian adult living in Nashville, Tennessee, USA. Blood was collected by leukapheresis, and PBMCs were isolated by Ficoll-Histopaque density gradient centrifugation and then cryopreserved in liquid nitrogen vapor phase. Analytical flow cytometry was used to check the purity and quantity of each magnetically sorted T cell population. Each sorted fraction had its genomic DNA isolated and then quantified by UV absorbance on a Nanodrop 2000c. Summary of the overall study and its limitations: Larger estimated clonotype richness was generally found for naive subsets than for memory subsets. Clonotypes shared by all four sorted-subset donors showed higher generation probabilities than non-shared clonotypes. Incomplete sequencing was indicated by rarefaction of sorted-subset datasets, despite the large sequencing depth. Pairwise subsampling led to the expectation that sequencing depth would affect the degree of clonotype sharing among donors. Because the study included a small number of donors, the genetic and exposure-history diversity represented was limited. Sampling was restricted to blood, and TCR repertoires in tissue are likely to differ from TCR repertoires in blood. Sharing across several donors was observed for approximately 4.6% of naive CD4, around 3.5% of naive CD8, 2% to 2.5% of memory CD4, and roughly 0.4% of memory CD8 clonotypes.

Its CDR3 holds 14 amino acids, cysteine through phenylalanine. The retained sequence is limited to the CDR3, 42 bases, with the frame set at the first base. Looking up the germline V gene (reference sequence) yields CDR1 LNHDA and CDR2 SQIVND. V lost 4 bases and J lost 4 bases; the stretch between them is 11 bases long. The sample consisted of naive CD8+ T cells sorted from blood. The sample's cell subset or site, from its label and the paper: CD45RA+CCR7+. This clonotype originated in a woman aged 30 to 39 in good health. The chain is encoded by TRBV19 joined to TRBJ2-1, with the identity of the D gene unclear. In nucleotide form, the sequence is TGTGCCAGTAGTACCCTCCACACGTACAATGAGCAGTTCTTC. Its protein product is CASSTLHTYNEQFF.